The 29 T cell receptor beta chains given below trace back to one sample, sequenced in a study of PD-L1 blockade in urothelial cancer (dated by TCRdb to the late 2010s). In the paper's terms, the time point label means: peripheral blood 6 weeks after treatment start. The library was prepared using the immunoSEQ multiplex PCR assay. TCRdb mirrors the immuneACCESS table, restricted to in-frame sequences. Some clones are absent from its copies; in checked studies, under half trace to an unresolved V gene, and the reason for the others is unknown. This sample is represented by around 80,000 clones; 75% to 95% of them were singletons. The top ten hold 0.87% of the sample. The material was PBMCs, obtained around atezolizumab (anti-PD-L1) treatment. The receptors originated from a woman older than 75 with urothelial cancer.

This clone was detected only a few times. The chain recombines TRBV19 with TRBJ1-1, with TRBD1 matching 7 bases. The CDR3 runs to 13 residues. The V gene end was trimmed by 6 bases and the J gene end by 7 bases; junction bases not matched to a gene: 8. The germline gives CDR1 LNHDA, CDR2 SQIVND (reference sequence). The CDR3 DNA reads as TGTGCCAGTAGCCTATCCCGGGACAGTGAAGCTTTCTTT. This codes for CASSLSRDSEAFF.

The chain has TRBV25-1 and TRBJ1-4; TRBD1 matches at 7 bases. The CDR3 length is 15 residues. Germline CDR1 reads MGHDK; CDR2 reads SYGVNS. V was clipped by 4 bases and J by 2 bases; unmatched bases: 4. The CDR3 nucleotides read TGTGCCAGCAGTGCTATGACAGGGACTAATGAAAAACTGTTTTTT. Amino acid sequence: CASSAMTGTNEKLFF.

The chain employs TRBV30 and TRBJ1-1, with D perhaps TRBD1 (6 bases). The germline gives CDR1 GTSNPN, CDR2 SVGIG (reference sequence). The V gene lost 7 bases and the J gene lost 6 bases, with 33 bases spanning the gap. The CDR3 is 18 amino acids. CDR3 amino acids: CASTRRGRHVTLASEAFF. The CDR3 nucleotides are TGTGCCTCCACCAGGCGGGGGCGTCATGTCACGTTAGCTTCTGAAGCTTTCTTT.

The chain has TRBV6-1 and TRBJ2-7; maybe TRBD2 (6 bases). Trimming removed 10 bases from V and 7 bases from J, with 20 bases in between. CDR3 length equals 13 residues. Germline CDR1 MNHNS, CDR2 SASEGT. CDR3 sequence: CATSGASAGEQYF. CDR3 bases: TGTGCCACCTCCGGAGCCTCCGCGGGAGAGCAGTACTTC.

This chain connects TRBV29-1 to TRBJ2-2; D remains unclear. The germline V gene encodes CDR1 SQVTM and CDR2 ANQGSEA. CDR3 length: 13 residues. Trimming left V 4 bases short and J 1 base short, with 7 bases between. CDR3 amino acids: CSVGAGNTGELFF. The CDR3 bases are TGCAGCGTTGGGGCCGGGAACACCGGGGAGCTGTTTTTT.

The chain carries TRBV28 and TRBJ2-7, with 7 positions matching TRBD1. J lost 1 base, V lost 2 bases, and 8 bases had no gene match. Germline V gives CDR1 MDHEN, CDR2 SYDVKM. This CDR3 has 16 residues. This CDR3 is CASSLRQGLSSYEQYF. The CDR3 region has the DNA TGTGCCAGCAGTTTACGACAGGGATTAAGTTCCTACGAGCAGTACTTC.

This clone was counted a few times. This chain uses TRBV7-9 with TRBJ1-2; 8 bases align to TRBD1. In germline, CDR1 is SEHNR, CDR2 FQNEAQ (reference sequence). The CDR3 length is 11 residues. With 3 bases clipped from V and 14 bases from J, the junction kept 5 bases outside the gene matches. The CDR3 DNA reads as TGTGCCAGCAGCTTGGGACAGGCTTGGACCTTC. It encodes CASSLGQAWTF.

This chain connects TRBV30 to TRBJ2-3; TRBD2 agrees at 8 bases. The CDR3 is made up of 15 amino acids. Germline V gives CDR1 GTSNPN, CDR2 SVGIG (reference sequence). After removal of 0 bases from V and 1 base from J, the junction contained 3 bases not matched to a gene. CDR3 nucleotide sequence: TGTGCCTGGAGTGTATCTAGCGGGCGCACAGATACGCAGTATTTT. As protein: CAWSVSSGRTDTQYF.

The chain employs TRBV7-7 and TRBJ2-3; D might be TRBD1 (6 bases). Per germline, CDR1 SSHAT and CDR2 FNYEAQ (reference sequence). The CDR3 has 15 amino acids. V lost 0 bases, J lost 1 base, and 8 bases lay in between. CDR3 region: CASSLAPGGTDTQYF. In nucleotides, the CDR3 is TGTGCCAGCAGCTTAGCCCCAGGGGGCACAGATACGCAGTATTTT.

The chain couples TRBV14 to TRBJ1-1, with D tentatively TRBD1 (5 bases). Trimming removed 0 bases from V and 9 bases from J, with 20 bases in between. Germline CDR1 and CDR2: SGHDN and FVKESK. This CDR3 contains 16 residues. The CDR3: CASSQDGVRRGGKAFF. The CDR3 coding sequence is TGTGCCAGCAGCCAAGATGGGGTACGAAGGGGAGGTAAAGCTTTCTTT. The whole variable domain, remainder taken from reference TRBV14 and TRBJ1-1, is EAGVTQFPSHSVIEKGQTVTLRCDPISGHDNLYWYRRVMGKEIKFLLHFVKESKQDESGMPNNRFLAERTGGTYSTLKVQPAELEDSGVYFCASSQDGVRRGGKAFFGQGTRLTVV.

The J gene is TRBJ2-1, the V gene TRBV27; 11 positions agree with TRBD2. This CDR3 contains 16 residues. After removal of 4 bases from V and 8 bases from J, the junction contained 10 bases not matched to a gene. Germline-derived CDR1 and CDR2 are MNHEY and SMNVEV (reference sequence). The CDR3 is CASSSSTSGAADEQFF. CDR3 nucleotides: TGTGCCAGCAGTTCCTCGACTAGCGGGGCCGCCGATGAGCAGTTCTTC.

This clone was detected only once. The chain carries TRBV5-1 and TRBJ1-2, with 10 nucleotides matching TRBD1. From germline, CDR1 is SGHRS and CDR2 YFSETQ. The CDR3 spans 15 residues. V gave up 0 bases and J gave up 8 bases; unmatched junction bases: 7. Written as DNA, the CDR3 is TGCGCCAGCAGCTTGGTCGCGGGGACAGGGGTCGGCTACACCTTC. Protein product: CASSLVAGTGVGYTF.

This chain joins TRBV2 and TRBJ1-1, with TRBD1 identical over 7 bases. The germline V gene has CDR1 SNHLY and CDR2 FYNNEI. The CDR3 has 15 amino acids. V shed 1 base, J shed 3 bases, and the junction held 5 bases outside the gene matches. The CDR3 coding sequence is TGTGCCAGCAGTGAAGAGGGACAGTTCCACACTGAAGCTTTCTTT. Its protein product is CASSEEGQFHTEAFF.

CDR3: CASSSPAGDEQFF. The CDR3 region has the DNA TGTGCCAGCAGCTCCCCAGCCGGGGATGAGCAGTTCTTC. The V gene is TRBV7-3, the J gene TRBJ2-1; weak D call: TRBD2 (5 bases). The V gene's germline CDR1 is SGHTA and CDR2 FQGTGA. The length of the CDR3 is 13 residues. The V gene lost 4 bases and the J gene lost 8 bases, with 12 bases spanning the gap.

The chain uses TRBV9 and TRBJ2-1; 9 nucleotides agree with TRBD2. The CDR3 length is 18 residues. The ends lost 3 bases at V and 7 bases at J; junction bases unmatched: 17. Germline V CDR1 and CDR2: SGDLS, YYNGEE. The CDR3 spells CASSGGSSLAGVGNEQFF. The CDR3 bases are TGTGCCAGCAGCGGAGGGTCCTCCTTAGCGGGAGTGGGGAATGAGCAGTTCTTC.

The chain links TRBV30 to TRBJ2-7, with 14 bases identical to TRBD2. The germline V gene has CDR1 GTSNPN and CDR2 SVGIG (reference sequence). This CDR3 has 14 amino acids. V lost 5 bases to trimming and J lost 6 bases; unmatched junction nucleotides: 6. CDR3 DNA: TGTGCCTGGGGACTAGCGGGAGGTTTTCGCGAGCAGTACTTC. Translating it yields CAWGLAGGFREQYF.

The chain links TRBV6-1 to TRBJ2-7; TRBD2 might be the D (6 bases). V was cut by 2 bases and J by 2 bases, with 13 bases left in between. Germline CDR1 reads MNHNS; CDR2 reads SASEGT. There are 15 residues in the CDR3. CDR3 loop: CASSEQGSGPYEQYF. The CDR3 bases are TGTGCCAGCAGTGAACAGGGTAGCGGACCCTACGAGCAGTACTTC.

The rearrangement uses TRBV27 and TRBJ2-1; tentatively, D is TRBD2 (6 bases). V was trimmed by 5 bases and J by 9 bases, leaving 23 bases between them. The CDR3 is 16 residues long. Germline-derived CDR1 and CDR2 are MNHEY and SMNVEV (reference sequence). The CDR3 here is CASSTLPGSRAGEQFF. In DNA, the CDR3 is TGTGCCAGCAGTACCCTACCGGGTTCTCGAGCGGGTGAGCAGTTCTTC.

This clone was found a few times. The chain couples TRBV15 to TRBJ2-7; possible D gene TRBD1, 6 bases. Germline values: CDR1 LNHNV, CDR2 YYDKDF (reference sequence). V lost 1 base to trimming and J lost 3 bases, with 13 bases between them. The CDR3 consists of 15 residues. DNA for the CDR3: TGTGCCACCAGCAGAGGGGCAGGGGCCGACTACGAGCAGTACTTC. This codes for CATSRGAGADYEQYF.

The chain links TRBV9 to TRBJ2-4; 7 positions match TRBD1. Germline V gene data show CDR1 as SGDLS and CDR2 as YYNGEE. The CDR3 sequence is 19 residues long. The ends lost 4 bases at V and 0 bases at J; junction bases unmatched: 16. The CDR3 bases are TGTGCCAGCAGCCCACACAGGGGAACCAGGGGAATAGCCAAAAACATTCAGTACTTC. This encodes CASSPHRGTRGIAKNIQYF. The whole variable domain, remainder taken from reference TRBV9 and TRBJ2-4, is DSGVTQTPKHLITATGQRVTLRCSPRSGDLSVYWYQQSLDQGLQFLIQYYNGEERAKGNILERFSAQQFPDLHSELNLSSLELGDSALYFCASSPHRGTRGIAKNIQYFGAGTRLSVL.

The chain combines TRBV18 with TRBJ1-5; TRBD1 matches 8 bases. Trimming cost V 2 bases and J 0 bases; bases outside gene matches: 9. The CDR3 totals 18 residues. Germline-derived CDR1 and CDR2 are KGHSH and LQKENI. CDR3 nucleotides: TGTGCCAGCTCACCAGGAACCGGGACAGGCCATAGCAATCAGCCCCAGCATTTT. Encoded protein: CASSPGTGTGHSNQPQHF.

The chain links TRBV30 to TRBJ2-2, with D hard to call. The CDR3 sequence is 13 residues long. Germline V gives CDR1 GTSNPN, CDR2 SVGIG (reference sequence). V lost 4 bases to trimming and J lost 2 bases, with 8 bases between them. CDR3 protein: CAWNSPNTGELFF. The CDR3 DNA sequence: TGTGCCTGGAATAGTCCCAACACCGGGGAGCTGTTTTTT.

This sequence joins TRBV18 and TRBJ2-5, with 11 bases fitting TRBD1. This CDR3 has 16 amino acids. The germline CDR1 and CDR2 sequences are KGHSH and LQKENI. Trimming took 2 bases from V and 5 from J; bases not matched to a gene: 7. The CDR3 spells CASSPNGQGAGETQYF. In DNA form, the CDR3 reads TGTGCCAGCTCACCAAACGGACAGGGGGCAGGGGAGACCCAGTACTTC.

Only one count was recorded for this clone. The chain combines TRBV28 with TRBJ1-1; D gene unclear. The CDR3 spans 16 residues. V dropped 6 bases and J dropped 5 bases, with 22 bases sitting between them. Germline-derived CDR1 and CDR2 are MDHEN and SYDVKM. Here the CDR3 DNA reads TGTGCCAGCAGCGTCCTCGGGTCTTCCTTGCGTACTGAAGCTTTCTTT. As protein: CASSVLGSSLRTEAFF.

The rearrangement joins TRBV19 to TRBJ1-2; maybe TRBD1 (5 bases). Germline V lookup: CDR1 LNHDA, CDR2 SQIVND (reference sequence). CDR3 size: 13 residues. Trimming stripped 6 bases from V and 2 bases from J, with 10 bases between. The CDR3 loop is CASSAGLNYGYTF. CDR3 DNA sequence: TGTGCCAGTAGCGCGGGACTGAACTATGGCTACACCTTC.

This rearrangement joins TRBV5-1 to TRBJ2-2, with 9 bases that match TRBD2. V shed 6 bases, J shed 3 bases, and the junction held 12 bases outside the gene matches. The CDR3 spans 17 residues. CDR1 and CDR2 from the germline V gene are SGHRS and YFSETQ. CDR3 sequence reads: CASTPGELAGYTGELFF. Written as DNA, the CDR3 is TGCGCCAGCACCCCAGGGGAGCTAGCGGGGTACACCGGGGAGCTGTTTTTT.

This clone was recorded only once. The chain has TRBV7-9 and TRBJ2-5; the match to TRBD2 covers 11 bases. After removal of 4 bases from V and 5 bases from J, the junction contained 9 bases not matched to a gene. There are 16 residues in the CDR3. The germline V gene encodes CDR1 SEHNR and CDR2 FQNEAQ (reference sequence). This chain's CDR3 is CASSSQKRTSGETQYF. In nucleotides, the CDR3 is TGTGCCAGCAGCTCCCAAAAGAGGACTAGCGGGGAGACCCAGTACTTC.

The J gene is TRBJ2-2, the V gene TRBV7-3, with D possibly matching TRBD2 (7 bases). V was pared by 4 bases and J by 5 bases, with 14 bases between. CDR3 length: 15 amino acids. Germline V CDR1 and CDR2: SGHTA, FQGTGA. CDR3 loop: CASSYRGGRTGELFF. The CDR3 DNA is TGTGCCAGCAGCTATAGGGGGGGGAGGACCGGGGAGCTGTTTTTT.

This chain links TRBV5-1 with TRBJ2-3, with D unresolved. CDR3 length equals 15 residues. Germline loops: CDR1 SGHRS, CDR2 YFSETQ. Trimming left V 2 bases short and J 2 bases short, with 12 bases between. The CDR3 here is CASSFGRLDTDTQYF. CDR3 bases: TGCGCCAGCAGCTTTGGCCGCCTAGACACAGATACGCAGTATTTT.